Listed here are 10 T cell receptor beta chains from one sample, sequenced in a study of cytomegalovirus exposure and HLA in healthy donors. With 60 Vbeta and 13 Jbeta primers, the PCR was carried out. Profiling relied on immunoSEQ multiplex PCR, and the TCRdb table lists in-frame clones only, not all of them. The table has over 85,000 clones, about four fifths seen once. The sample comprised PBMCs. All receptors come from a man aged 40-55 years in good health and CMV-seropositive.

The V and J genes are TRBV5-4 and TRBJ1-1; tentatively, D is TRBD1 (6 bases). The CDR3 sequence is 13 residues long. The germline V gene encodes CDR1 SGHNT and CDR2 YYREEE (reference sequence). Trimming shortened V by 4 bases and J by 2 bases, and 9 bases separated the two germline ends. The CDR3 DNA reads TGTGCCAGCAGCGTGACAGGAAACACTGAAGCTTTCTTT. Translation: CASSVTGNTEAFF.

The J gene is TRBJ2-1, the V gene TRBV28, with 7 nucleotides matching TRBD1. The V gene's germline CDR1 is MDHEN and CDR2 SYDVKM. V gave up 4 bases and J gave up 1 base; unmatched junction bases: 7. The CDR3 totals 16 residues. CDR3: CASSYEGARSYNEQFF. The CDR3 region has the DNA TGTGCCAGCAGTTACGAGGGGGCGCGGTCCTACAATGAGCAGTTCTTC. The variable domain in full, completed from reference TRBV28 and TRBJ2-1, reads DVKVTQSSRYLVKRTGEKVFLECVQDMDHENMFWYRQDPGLGLRLIYFSYDVKMKEKGDIPEGYSVSREKKERFSLILESASTNQTSMYLCASSYEGARSYNEQFFGPGTRLTVL.

The chain has TRBV7-8 and TRBJ2-5; 9 bases fit TRBD1. Germline V CDR1 and CDR2: SGHVS, FQNEAQ. Trimming removed 5 bases from V and 5 bases from J; junction bases left unmatched: 6. There are 14 residues in the CDR3. CDR3 in DNA: TGTGCCAGCAGCGCCGACAGGGGGGTGGAGACCCAGTACTTC. Protein: CASSADRGVETQYF.

The rearrangement joins TRBV5-1 to TRBJ2-7; 15 bases are a match to TRBD2. The CDR3 runs to 15 residues. In germline, CDR1 is SGHRS, CDR2 YFSETQ. V lost 2 bases and J lost 6; bases outside the gene matches: 3. CDR3 region: CASSLPGLAGGEQYF. In DNA, the CDR3 is TGCGCCAGCAGCTTACCGGGACTAGCGGGAGGCGAGCAGTACTTC.

The rearrangement links TRBV6-4 to TRBJ2-2, with D tentatively TRBD2 (5 bases). The CDR3 runs to 15 residues. Trimming took 7 bases from V and 7 from J, leaving 19 bases between them. Germline V gene data show CDR1 as MRHNA and CDR2 as SNTAGT. Here the CDR3 reads CASTPMADSYGELFF. Written as DNA, the CDR3 is TGTGCCAGCACCCCTATGGCGGACTCCTACGGGGAGCTGTTTTTT.

The rearrangement links TRBV18 to TRBJ2-7; TRBD1 matches at 7 bases. Trimming took 0 bases from V and 1 from J; bases not matched to a gene: 6. This CDR3 has 16 residues. The V gene's germline CDR1 is KGHSH and CDR2 LQKENI. CDR3 nucleotide sequence: TGTGCCAGCTCACCACCGCCGACAGGGTATTCCTACGAGCAGTACTTC. It encodes CASSPPPTGYSYEQYF.

This chain uses TRBV11-2 with TRBJ2-6, with 8 bases matching TRBD2. After removal of 1 base from V and 4 bases from J, the junction contained 6 bases not matched to a gene. Germline V gives CDR1 SGHAT, CDR2 FQNNGV. The CDR3 is 17 residues long. The CDR3 spells CASSLGFSGIGANVLTF. Written as DNA, the CDR3 is TGTGCCAGCAGCTTAGGTTTTAGCGGGATCGGGGCCAACGTCCTGACTTTC.

The chain recombines TRBV29-1 with TRBJ1-2; TRBD1 matches 8 bases. The CDR3 length is 14 residues. V was pared by 1 base and J by 5 bases, with 6 bases of the junction left unmatched. The germline gives CDR1 SQVTM, CDR2 ANQGSEA. The CDR3, as DNA: TGCAGCGTTGAAGCGGCCGGGACAGGATATGGCTACACCTTC. Translated, it gives CSVEAAGTGYGYTF. The full variable domain, in which reference TRBV29-1 and TRBJ1-2 provide the parts outside the CDR3, is SAVISQKPSRDICQRGTSLTIQCQVDSQVTMMFWYRQQPGQSLTLIATANQGSEATYESGFVIDKFPISRPNLTFSTLTVSNMSPEDSSIYLCSVEAAGTGYGYTFGSGTRLTVV.

This chain uses TRBV7-9 with TRBJ1-2; D gene ambiguous. Germline V gives CDR1 SEHNR, CDR2 FQNEAQ (reference sequence). The CDR3 spans 14 residues. V gave up 1 base and J gave up 3 bases, with 9 bases separating them. The CDR3 region has the DNA TGTGCCAGCAGCTTAGGAGGGCGCGACTATGGCTACACCTTC. Its protein is CASSLGGRDYGYTF.

Points on this clone: A junction end diverges from the germline sequence, so it may reflect a read error. This chain joins TRBV14 and TRBJ2-3, with TRBD2 matching 9 bases. Germline V gives CDR1 SGHDN, CDR2 FVKESK. The CDR3 covers 13 residues. The CDR3 reads CASSQTSGPRPDF. The CDR3 DNA follows: TGTGCCAGCAGCCAAACTAGCGGGCCCCGCCCGGATTTT.